This TCR beta chain appears in the sequencing data of a study of blood T cells in healthy people across ages. It was with a sample-barcoded 5' primer and a J-beta primer mix that a second PCR of roughly 6 to 12 cycles was run. Any given sample supplied a minimum of 3 million CDR3-containing paired-end reads. TCRdb re-analysed the 5' RACE reads in MiXCR, keeping a single row per CDR3 protein. In the table there are more than 550,000 distinct CDR3 sequences, 22% of which are singletons. From germline, CDR1 is MNHNY and CDR2 SVGAGI (reference sequence). This CDR3 contains 15 residues. The V gene end was trimmed by 5 bases and the J gene end by 3 bases; junction bases not matched to a gene: 7. This clonotype has a handful of counts.

The chain couples TRBV6-6 to TRBJ1-3; 7 positions match TRBD1. Sample: blood. The clonotype was recovered from a man in his 70s in good health. The CDR3: CASSRTGVNGNTIYF. Written as DNA, the CDR3 is TGTGCCAGCAGTCGCACAGGGGTGAATGGAAACACCATATATTTT.